This T cell receptor (beta chain) was retrieved from a study of CD8 T cells in Susac syndrome. Study-level findings and limits: The relatively small number of individuals in the TCR sequencing and HLA analysis was acknowledged by the study.

A remark on this clonotype: Its antigen is unknown.

The RNA input was roughly 0.45 to 1 ug, and it was reverse transcribed with random hexamers. MiXCR, applied by TCRdb to the immunoSEQ multiplex PCR reads, yields one record per CDR3 protein. The sample has about 180,000 distinct CDR3 sequences, more than 90% seen once; the top ten hold around 0.093%. This CDR3 comprises 12 residues. After removal of 6 bases from V and 14 bases from J, the junction contained 9 bases not matched to a gene. Material for sequencing was CD4+ T cells from PBMCs. The clonotype was recovered from a human donor with multiple sclerosis. The rearrangement links TRBV12-3 or TRBV12-4 to TRBJ1-5; 8 positions agree with TRBD1. In DNA, the CDR3 is TGTGCCAGCAGCAGTGACAGGGGTTCAGAGCATTTT. This codes for CASSSDRGSEHF.